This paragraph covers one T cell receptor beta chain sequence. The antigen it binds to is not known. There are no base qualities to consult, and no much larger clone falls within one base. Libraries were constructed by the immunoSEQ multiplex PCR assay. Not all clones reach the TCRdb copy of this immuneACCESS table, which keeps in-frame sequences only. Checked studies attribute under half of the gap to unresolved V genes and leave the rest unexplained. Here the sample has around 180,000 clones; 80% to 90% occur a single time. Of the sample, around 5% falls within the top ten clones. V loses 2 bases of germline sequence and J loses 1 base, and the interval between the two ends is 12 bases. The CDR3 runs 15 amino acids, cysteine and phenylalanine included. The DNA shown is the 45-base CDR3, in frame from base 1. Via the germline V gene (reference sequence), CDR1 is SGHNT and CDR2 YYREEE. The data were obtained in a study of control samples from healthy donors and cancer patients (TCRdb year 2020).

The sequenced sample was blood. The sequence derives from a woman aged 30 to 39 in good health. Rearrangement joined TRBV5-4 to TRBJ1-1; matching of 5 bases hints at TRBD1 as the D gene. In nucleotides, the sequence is TGTGCCAGCAGCTTCGGAGGGACCGAGAACACTGAAGCTTTCTTT. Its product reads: CASSFGGTENTEAFF. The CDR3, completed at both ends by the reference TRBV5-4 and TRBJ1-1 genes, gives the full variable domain ETGVTQSPTHLIKTRGQQVTLRCSSQSGHNTVSWYQQALGQGPQFIFQYYREEENGRGNFPPRFSGLQFPNYSSELNVNALELDDSALYLCASSFGGTENTEAFFGQGTRLTVV.